The 23 T cell receptor beta chains presented below share a single source sample, sequenced in a study of OX40 agonist ivuxolimab in advanced cancers. Clones were sequenced by immunoSEQ multiplex PCR, and TCRdb holds only the in-frame ones, with some missing. The repertoire consists of about 98,000 clones, with 70% to 90% occurring once and the leading ten covering 0.8% to 1%. The specimen comprised CD4+ or CD8+ T cells sorted from blood, sampled in a trial of the OX40 agonist ivuxolimab. Receptors were obtained from an adult with an advanced solid tumor such as melanoma, head and neck, liver or kidney cancer.

This clone showed up just once. The rearrangement links TRBV19 to TRBJ1-5; 7 bases are a match to TRBD1. CDR3 size: 16 residues. Germline-derived CDR1 and CDR2 are LNHDA and SQIVND (reference sequence). After removal of 7 bases from V and 5 bases from J, the junction contained 14 bases not matched to a gene. The CDR3 DNA reads TGTGCCAGTACCCCCACGACAGGGACGGGCTATCAGCCCCAGCATTTT. Encoded protein: CASTPTTGTGYQPQHF.

This chain links TRBV19 with TRBJ2-7; tentative D call: TRBD2 (5 bases). The CDR3 is 14 residues long. Looked up from germline, CDR1 is LNHDA and CDR2 is SQIVND (reference sequence). The germline V and J ends were trimmed by 4 bases and 0 bases, with 10 bases remaining between them. In DNA form, the CDR3 reads TGTGCCAGTAGTAAAAAGGAGGTCTCCTACGAGCAGTACTTC. Protein sequence: CASSKKEVSYEQYF.

V gene TRBV9 combines with J gene TRBJ2-3; 8 bases fit TRBD2. CDR1 and CDR2 from the germline V gene are SGDLS and YYNGEE. The V segment lost 3 bases and the J segment 0 bases; nucleotides outside the gene matches: 6. The CDR3 is 16 amino acids. The CDR3 bases are TGTGCCAGCAGCGCCACTAGCGGTGCTAGCACAGATACGCAGTATTTT. As protein: CASSATSGASTDTQYF.

The chain couples TRBV15 to TRBJ1-1; TRBD1 aligns across 12 bases. The V segment lost 1 base and the J segment 4 bases; nucleotides outside the gene matches: 13. The CDR3 runs 19 residues. The V gene's germline CDR1 is LNHNV and CDR2 YYDKDF (reference sequence). The CDR3 DNA is TGTGCCACCAGCAGAGCACTGCTTGGGACAGGGGGCGCTATCACTGAAGCTTTCTTT. Protein sequence: CATSRALLGTGGAITEAFF.

The gene calls are TRBV28 and TRBJ1-1, with 10 nucleotides matching TRBD1. Unmatched junction bases numbered 12, after V lost 5 bases and J lost 6 bases. Germline V CDR1 and CDR2: MDHEN, SYDVKM. The CDR3 totals 16 residues. Here the CDR3 reads CASSRKTWTGGSEAFF. The DNA for the CDR3 is TGTGCCAGCAGTAGAAAAACGTGGACAGGGGGTTCTGAAGCTTTCTTT.

The chain combines TRBV28 with TRBJ1-2; 10 bases are shared with TRBD1. From germline, CDR1 is MDHEN and CDR2 SYDVKM. The CDR3 loop spans 14 amino acids. V gave up 4 bases and J gave up 7 bases; unmatched junction bases: 6. The CDR3 region is CASSWGDRGGGYTF. CDR3 sequence (DNA): TGTGCCAGCAGTTGGGGGGACAGGGGTGGTGGCTACACCTTC.

The chain's CDR3 is CASSPRTSGSGVNTGELFF. CDR3 nucleotide sequence: TGTGCCAGCAGCCCGCGGACTAGCGGGAGTGGTGTAAACACCGGGGAGCTGTTTTTT. V is TRBV7-8 and J is TRBJ2-2; 13 bases align to TRBD2. CDR3 length: 19 amino acids. With 5 bases clipped from V and 2 bases from J, the junction kept 11 bases outside the gene matches. Germline V gene data show CDR1 as SGHVS and CDR2 as FQNEAQ.

The chain joins TRBV19 to TRBJ2-1; TRBD1 aligns across 8 bases. Germline V gene lookup returns CDR1 LNHDA and CDR2 SQIVND (reference sequence). This CDR3 is built from 14 residues. The junction had 8 bases not matched to a gene; V was cut back by 3 bases and J by 10 bases. Here the CDR3 reads CASSILTGAGEQFF. CDR3 nucleotides: TGTGCCAGTAGTATTTTGACAGGGGCAGGGGAGCAGTTCTTC.

V is TRBV5-1 and J is TRBJ1-5, with D uncertain. CDR3 length equals 15 residues. Germline assignment: CDR1 SGHRS and CDR2 YFSETQ. V gave up 2 bases and J gave up 1 base, with 10 bases separating them. The CDR3 loop reads CASSFVSGSNQPQHF. CDR3 bases: TGCGCCAGCAGCTTTGTATCGGGGAGCAATCAGCCCCAGCATTTT.

The V and J genes are TRBV25-1 and TRBJ2-7, with D maybe TRBD1 (6 bases). The ends were cut back, 5 bases at V and 4 bases at J, with 18 bases in the middle. This CDR3 comprises 15 residues. The germline V gene encodes CDR1 MGHDK and CDR2 SYGVNS. CDR3 sequence: CASSRGQHLPYEQYF. For the CDR3, the DNA is TGTGCCAGCAGTCGAGGACAGCATCTCCCTTACGAGCAGTACTTC.

The CDR3 coding sequence is TGTGCCAGCACCACCGGACAGGGGGCTTCCTACGAGCAGTACTTC. Its translation is CASTTGQGASYEQYF. V and J are TRBV27 and TRBJ2-7; 11 nucleotides match TRBD1. Germline CDR1 is MNHEY and CDR2 is SMNVEV (reference sequence). After removal of 7 bases from V and 1 base from J, the junction contained 6 bases not matched to a gene. The CDR3 consists of 15 residues.

This chain connects TRBV7-8 to TRBJ2-5; weak D call: TRBD2 (5 bases). V gave up 4 bases and J gave up 2 bases, with 14 bases separating them. Germline assignment: CDR1 SGHVS and CDR2 FQNEAQ. This CDR3 is built from 15 residues. The CDR3 DNA is TGTGCCAGCAGCTACAATTCGGGAAGTCAAGAGACCCAGTACTTC. Translation: CASSYNSGSQETQYF. The whole variable domain, remainder taken from reference TRBV7-8 and TRBJ2-5, is GAGVSQSPRYKVAKRGQDVALRCDPISGHVSLFWYQQALGQGPEFLTYFQNEAQLDKSGLPSDRFFAERPEGSVSTLKIQRTQQEDSAVYLCASSYNSGSQETQYFGPGTRLLVL.

The table lists this clone with a few counts. V gene TRBV19 combines with J gene TRBJ1-5; D unclear. The CDR3 length is 14 residues. Trimming stripped 7 bases from V and 1 base from J, with 11 bases between. Germline values: CDR1 LNHDA, CDR2 SQIVND (reference sequence). In DNA form, the CDR3 reads TGTGCCAGTAAAGACGGAGCCAGCAATCAGCCCCAGCATTTT. Amino acid sequence: CASKDGASNQPQHF.

The genes are TRBV27 and TRBJ1-1; D is perhaps TRBD1 (5 bases). The V gene's germline CDR1 is MNHEY and CDR2 SMNVEV (reference sequence). The CDR3 loop spans 14 amino acids. V lost 5 bases and J lost 0, with 10 bases in between. In nucleotides, the CDR3 is TGTGCCAGCAGTCTCGCCAGGGTGAACACTGAAGCTTTCTTT. Translated, it gives CASSLARVNTEAFF.

The V and J genes are TRBV6-1 and TRBJ1-5; 9 bases align to TRBD1. Trimming removed 8 bases from V and 6 bases from J; junction bases left unmatched: 5. This CDR3 has 13 residues. The germline V gene encodes CDR1 MNHNS and CDR2 SASEGT. In nucleotides, the CDR3 is TGTGCCAGCCGGGACAGGGTAACTCAGCCCCAGCATTTT. Protein product: CASRDRVTQPQHF.

The chain joins TRBV27 to TRBJ2-1; unclear D gene. This CDR3 is 15 amino acids long. The V end lost 5 bases, the J end lost 2 bases, and 13 bases lay between the germline ends. Per the germline V gene, CDR1 is MNHEY and CDR2 is SMNVEV (reference sequence). CDR3 in amino acids: CASSPGRSTYNEQFF. The CDR3 nucleotides read TGTGCCAGCAGTCCTGGACGTAGTACCTACAATGAGCAGTTCTTC.

The gene calls are TRBV28 and TRBJ2-7; 9 bases align to TRBD1. Germline V gene sequence: CDR1 MDHEN, CDR2 SYDVKM. V shed 6 bases and J 5 bases; nucleotides not matched to a gene: 8. CDR3 size: 14 residues. CDR3 nucleotides: TGTGCCAGCAGCTCTCCGGGACAGGGCGACGAGCAGTACTTC. Protein product: CASSSPGQGDEQYF.

The chain combines TRBV6-1 with TRBJ2-2; 9 bases line up with TRBD2. Trimming took 2 bases from V and 0 from J; bases not matched to a gene: 4. The germline gives CDR1 MNHNS, CDR2 SASEGT. This CDR3 is 17 amino acids long. CDR3 in DNA: TGTGCCAGCAGTGAAAAAGCGGGAGGATCGAACACCGGGGAGCTGTTTTTT. Its translation is CASSEKAGGSNTGELFF.

The chain recombines TRBV23-1 with TRBJ2-3; D is tentatively TRBD1 or TRBD2 (8 bases each). TRBV23-1 is flagged as an ORF with uncertain function. V was cut by 0 bases and J by 3 bases, with 31 bases left in between. The CDR3 loop spans 22 amino acids. CDR3 in DNA: TGCGCCAGCAGTCAATCCAAGGGGACAGGCTTTTCGAGCGGGGGCCTTACAGATACGCAGTATTTT. Protein product: CASSQSKGTGFSSGGLTDTQYF.

This rearrangement joins TRBV27 to TRBJ1-1; D is uncertain. V lost 6 bases, J lost 5 bases, and 13 bases lay in between. CDR3 length: 13 residues. In germline, CDR1 is MNHEY, CDR2 SMNVEV (reference sequence). DNA for the CDR3: TGTGCCAGCAGCTCGGACGGAAGAACTGAAGCTTTCTTT. Encoded protein: CASSSDGRTEAFF.

The rearrangement links TRBV5-1 to TRBJ2-5; 7 bases match TRBD2. V gave up 4 bases and J gave up 4 bases; unmatched junction bases: 7. The CDR3 runs 14 residues. Germline CDR1 reads SGHRS; CDR2 reads YFSETQ. The CDR3 bases are TGCGCCAGCAGCCCGGGAGGCTATGGAGAGACCCAGTACTTC. Translated: CASSPGGYGETQYF.

The rearrangement links TRBV9 to TRBJ2-1, with 9 bases that match TRBD2. Germline CDR1 is SGDLS and CDR2 is YYNGEE. V was pared by 2 bases and J by 7 bases, with 7 bases of the junction left unmatched. The CDR3 contains 15 residues. The CDR3 DNA follows: TGTGCCAGCAGCGTTGGCGGGAGGGCCGTAAATGAGCAGTTCTTC. Translation: CASSVGGRAVNEQFF.

In its sample, this clone was seen once. The rearrangement links TRBV9 to TRBJ2-6, with unresolved D. The V gene's germline CDR1 is SGDLS and CDR2 YYNGEE. The V end was cut by 0 bases, the J end by 2 bases, with 9 bases between. This CDR3 has 16 residues. CDR3 amino acids: CASSVAVFAGANVLTF. The CDR3 region has the DNA TGTGCCAGCAGCGTAGCCGTGTTTGCTGGGGCCAACGTCCTGACTTTC.